The TCR beta chain under discussion was sequenced for a study of CD8 T cells in Susac syndrome. Deletions cut 1 base from V and 3 bases from J, with 10 bases between. CDR3 length: 14 residues. The germline V gene encodes CDR1 SEHNR and CDR2 FQNEAQ (reference sequence). Sequencing of TCR beta drew on CD8+ and CD4+ T cells from blood. TEMRA cells underwent FACS enrichment and CD8+ and CD4+ T cells underwent negative isolation. Random-hexamer reverse transcription was applied to about 0.45 to 1 ug RNA. TCRdb re-called the immunoSEQ multiplex PCR reads with MiXCR, one entry per CDR3 protein. Of 150,000 to 200,000 distinct CDR3 sequences in the sample, just under 95% are singletons; the top ten hold around 0.14%.

The sequence was collected from a human donor in good health. The gene calls are TRBV7-9 and TRBJ2-7; a weak D match, TRBD1 (5 bases). Input material: CD4+ T cells from PBMCs. As DNA, the CDR3 is TGTGCCAGCAGCTTAGGGGGCCAGTTCTACGAGCAGTACTTC. As protein: CASSLGGQFYEQYF.